This T cell receptor beta chain was recorded in a study of tumor-infiltrating lymphocytes in primary liver carcinoma. For the study at large: Each participant had primary liver carcinoma, and surgical resection was the treatment. Enrolled patients were male and female, aged 30 to 69 years. Tumors measured about 4 to 10 cm and were stage T1-T3 N0M0.

Germline DNA was extracted too, while blood RNA derived from unsorted whole blood. Preoperatively, peripheral blood was drawn, roughly 4.2 milliliters in total. Starting from approximately 470 ng of total RNA, TCR beta cDNA was produced with a primer in the constant region. TCR beta libraries came from three nested multiplex PCR rounds using slightly modified ARM-PCR. The first two PCR rounds, roughly 10 cycles each, used TRBV1-TRBV30 forward primers and a C-beta reverse primer. TCRdb used MiXCR to reprocess the multiplex PCR reads, holding one entry per CDR3 protein. The sample has about 180,000 distinct CDR3 sequences, over 50% seen once; the top ten hold around 68%. This CDR3 contains 11 residues. Germline V gene sequence: CDR1 ENHRY, CDR2 SYGVKD.

The sample taken for sequencing was peripheral blood. This TCR was sampled from a man between 35 and 55 years old with primary liver carcinoma and hepatitis B virus infection. The chain carries TRBV10-3 and TRBJ2-1; possible D gene TRBD2, 6 bases. CDR3 sequence: CVSERGGEQFF. CDR3 DNA: TGTGTCTCTGAACGTGGGGGGGAGCAGTTCTTC.